This TCR beta chain stems from a study of siplizumab effects on memory and regulatory T cells. Approximately 93,000 TCR templates per sample were assayed. The repertoire was sequenced with immunoSEQ multiplex PCR; TCRdb's copy has only in-frame clones and lacks some. The repertoire holds roughly 50,000 clones, with less than 90% as singletons. The CDR3 extends over 13 amino acids. Germline assignment: CDR1 MDHEN and CDR2 SYDVKM. Trimming removed 2 bases from V and 5 bases from J, with 10 bases in between. Overall study results and limits: The average Treg-derived proportion among mappable alloreactive CD4+ clones was 65% to 75% with siplizumab versus about 27% in controls.

Sequencing was performed on unstimulated naive, memory, effector memory and TEMRA subsets derived from a few donor pairs. Points on this clone: What it recognizes is unknown.

This clonotype was sampled from a human donor in good health. V usage is TRBV28 and J usage is TRBJ2-7; TRBD1 is a possible D gene (5 bases). Sequenced input: naive CD8+ T cells sorted from blood. CDR3 loop: CASSLRGPDEQYF. The CDR3 nucleotides are TGTGCCAGCAGTTTAAGGGGTCCGGACGAGCAGTACTTC.